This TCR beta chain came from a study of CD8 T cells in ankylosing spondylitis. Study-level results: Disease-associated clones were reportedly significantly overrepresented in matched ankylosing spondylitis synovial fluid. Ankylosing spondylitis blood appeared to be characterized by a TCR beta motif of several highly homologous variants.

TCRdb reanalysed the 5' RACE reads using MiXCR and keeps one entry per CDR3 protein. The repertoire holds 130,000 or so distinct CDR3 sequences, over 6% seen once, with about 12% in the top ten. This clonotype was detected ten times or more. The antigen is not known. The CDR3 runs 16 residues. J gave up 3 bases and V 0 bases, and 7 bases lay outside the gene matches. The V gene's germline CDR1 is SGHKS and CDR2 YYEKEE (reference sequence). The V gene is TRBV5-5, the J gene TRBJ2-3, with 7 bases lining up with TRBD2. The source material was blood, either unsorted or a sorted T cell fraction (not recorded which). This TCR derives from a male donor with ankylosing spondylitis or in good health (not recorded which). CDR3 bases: TGTGCCAGCAGCTTGGGGAGGCTAGCGGAAACAGATACGCAGTATTTT. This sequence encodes CASSLGRLAETDTQYF.